Below, 29 T cell receptor beta chains from the same sample are listed, as sequenced in a study of pediatric ulcerative colitis. Some clones are missing from TCRdb's copy, which holds only in-frame ones; the method was immunoSEQ multiplex PCR. The sample includes tens of thousands of clones, 70% to 90% of them seen just once. The sequencing input was blood. The receptors come from a boy aged 10-17 years with severe ulcerative colitis.

The chain recombines TRBV29-1 with TRBJ2-3, with 7 bases identical to TRBD1. The CDR3 has 15 amino acids. The V segment lost 1 base and the J segment 6 bases; nucleotides outside the gene matches: 10. Germline V gene data show CDR1 as SQVTM and CDR2 as ANQGSEA. CDR3 DNA sequence: TGCAGCGTTGAAGGAGTGGACAGGCCCATCGATACGCAGTATTTT. Translating gives CSVEGVDRPIDTQYF.

The V call is TRBV10-2, the J call TRBJ1-2; the D is unclear. The ends were cut back, 0 bases at V and 4 bases at J, with 3 bases in the middle. The CDR3 length is 12 residues. Germline loops: CDR1 WSHSY, CDR2 SAAADI. The CDR3 sequence: CASSESTYGYTF. DNA for the CDR3: TGCGCCAGCAGTGAGTCCACCTATGGCTACACCTTC.

Only one count was recorded for this clone. The rearrangement uses TRBV27 and TRBJ1-2; 9 bases line up with TRBD1. The germline CDR1 and CDR2 sequences are MNHEY and SMNVEV (reference sequence). Trimming took 7 bases from V and 8 from J; bases not matched to a gene: 11. There are 14 residues in the CDR3. The CDR3: CASTRSGTGRGYTF. The CDR3 nucleotides are TGTGCCAGCACCCGATCCGGGACAGGGCGCGGCTACACCTTC.

The V gene is TRBV7-9, the J gene TRBJ1-2; possibly TRBD1 for D (6 bases). CDR1 is SEHNR, CDR2 FQNEAQ, per germline (reference sequence). The CDR3 contains 16 residues. The V end was cut by 5 bases, the J end by 2 bases, with 18 bases between. CDR3 protein: CASSLRAGGANYGYTF. In DNA form, the CDR3 reads TGTGCCAGCAGCCTAAGGGCGGGGGGCGCGAACTATGGCTACACCTTC.

The chain joins TRBV5-1 to TRBJ1-2; no definite D call. Germline V gene sequence: CDR1 SGHRS, CDR2 YFSETQ. The CDR3 runs to 13 residues. V shed 1 base and J shed 0 bases, with 4 bases lying between them. CDR3 nucleotide sequence: TGCGCCAGCAGCTTGTCGACTAACTATGGCTACACCTTC. Residues: CASSLSTNYGYTF.

The CDR3 nucleotides read TGTGCCAGCAGTGTTCTCTCACCGGGACACCACTATGGCTACACCTTC. Translation gives CASSVLSPGHHYGYTF. The gene calls are TRBV2 and TRBJ1-2; TRBD1 might be the D (6 bases). The CDR3 loop spans 16 amino acids. V was cut by 4 bases and J by 3 bases, with 18 bases left in between. Looked up from germline, CDR1 is SNHLY and CDR2 is FYNNEI.

The chain couples TRBV7-9 to TRBJ2-3, with D perhaps TRBD1 or TRBD2 (5 bases each). The germline V and J ends were trimmed by 5 bases and 4 bases, with 10 bases remaining between them. The CDR3 length is 13 residues. Germline assignment: CDR1 SEHNR and CDR2 FQNEAQ (reference sequence). The DNA for the CDR3 is TGTGCCAGCAGCCCTCGGGGCGCAGATACGCAGTATTTT. It specifies CASSPRGADTQYF.

This chain connects TRBV2 to TRBJ1-6; weak D call: TRBD1 (5 bases). Germline-derived CDR1 and CDR2 are SNHLY and FYNNEI. V was trimmed by 3 bases and J by 9 bases, leaving 21 bases between them. This CDR3 is 17 amino acids long. The CDR3 DNA follows: TGTGCCAGCAGTGACCAACACTTGGGGGTAGGAGGTTCACCCCTCCACTTT. It is translated as CASSDQHLGVGGSPLHF.

A single count supports this clone. The CDR3 region is CASSPQLAGGPADTQYF. In DNA form, the CDR3 reads TGTGCCAGCTCACCGCAACTAGCGGGAGGGCCGGCAGATACGCAGTATTTT. The chain uses TRBV18 and TRBJ2-3, with TRBD2 matching 13 bases. The germline CDR1 and CDR2 sequences are KGHSH and LQKENI. Trimming took 3 bases from V and 4 from J; bases not matched to a gene: 7. CDR3 size: 17 residues.

The rearrangement links TRBV25-1 to TRBJ2-3, with D possibly matching TRBD1 (6 bases). Germline V gene lookup returns CDR1 MGHDK and CDR2 SYGVNS. Trimming removed 4 bases from V and 2 bases from J, with 19 bases in between. CDR3 size: 17 residues. The CDR3 DNA reads TGTGCCAGCAGTGCCGAAGCCGGGACAAAATCCACAGATACGCAGTATTTT. This translates into CASSAEAGTKSTDTQYF.

The CDR3 region has the DNA TGTGCCAGCCGAACAGAGGACTATGGCTACACCTTC. Translated: CASRTEDYGYTF. The V and J genes are TRBV2 and TRBJ1-2; D is undetermined. This CDR3 region has 12 residues. The V gene's germline CDR1 is SNHLY and CDR2 FYNNEI. Trimming removed 8 bases at V and 3 bases at J, with 10 bases between.

This chain links TRBV6-1 with TRBJ2-1, with 7 bases fitting TRBD2. This CDR3 contains 14 residues. From germline, CDR1 is MNHNS and CDR2 SASEGT. The V gene end was trimmed by 6 bases and the J gene end by 3 bases; junction bases not matched to a gene: 5. CDR3 sequence: CASRGTTLYNEQFF. The CDR3 DNA reads TGTGCCAGCAGGGGGACTACCCTCTACAATGAGCAGTTCTTC.

The chain links TRBV19 to TRBJ1-5, with D possibly matching TRBD1 (6 bases). Trimming took 3 bases from V and 5 from J, leaving 11 bases between them. CDR1 and CDR2 from the germline V gene are LNHDA and SQIVND (reference sequence). The CDR3 length is 14 residues. The CDR3 here is CASSIWTDDQPQHF. CDR3 in DNA: TGTGCCAGTAGTATCTGGACAGACGATCAGCCCCAGCATTTT.

This chain joins TRBV6-5 and TRBJ1-5; D unresolved. Trimming removed 0 bases at V and 5 bases at J, with 5 bases between. The CDR3 has 13 amino acids. Germline values: CDR1 MNHEY, CDR2 SVGAGI. CDR3 DNA: TGTGCCAGCAGTTACTCCTTCGATCAGCCCCAGCATTTT. Amino acid sequence: CASSYSFDQPQHF.

This clone was found once. This chain links TRBV5-1 with TRBJ2-1; 11 bases align to TRBD2. Germline V gene lookup returns CDR1 SGHRS and CDR2 YFSETQ. This CDR3 has 16 amino acids. V gave up 0 bases and J gave up 7 bases; unmatched junction bases: 6. In DNA, the CDR3 is TGCGCCAGCAGCTTGGCCGGGCTAGCGGGGGGAAATGAGCAGTTCTTC. Its translation: CASSLAGLAGGNEQFF.

This chain links TRBV11-3 with TRBJ2-6; D not resolved. V was clipped by 1 base and J by 0 bases, with 13 bases between them. The CDR3 is made up of 18 amino acids. Per the germline V gene, CDR1 is SGHNT and CDR2 is YENEEA. CDR3 coding DNA: TGTGCCAGCAGCTTAGGGCGATTCAGAGGCTCTGGGGCCAACGTCCTGACTTTC. Encoded protein: CASSLGRFRGSGANVLTF.

The chain recombines TRBV5-4 with TRBJ2-5; 7 positions match TRBD2. This CDR3 has 16 amino acids. With V trimmed by 2 bases and J by 2 bases, 9 bases remained unmatched. The V gene's germline CDR1 is SGHNT and CDR2 YYREEE (reference sequence). The DNA of the CDR3 is TGTGCCAGCAGCTTTCCTAGCGGAGCGGGTCAAGAGACCCAGTACTTC. Encoded protein: CASSFPSGAGQETQYF.

The chain uses TRBV2 and TRBJ2-7; TRBD2 agrees at 11 bases. V trimming: 6 bases; J trimming: 7 bases; junction bases outside the gene matches: 8. Germline values: CDR1 SNHLY, CDR2 FYNNEI. CDR3 length: 14 residues. The CDR3 is CASRTSGITGEQYF. CDR3 bases: TGTGCCAGCAGGACTAGCGGGATTACGGGGGAGCAGTACTTC.

This chain uses TRBV14 with TRBJ2-1; D is undetermined. CDR1 is SGHDN and CDR2 is FVKESK in the germline V gene. Trimming shortened V by 0 bases and J by 10 bases, and 10 bases separated the two germline ends. This CDR3 spans 13 amino acids. The CDR3 DNA follows: TGTGCCAGCAGCCAAGATCTCGGCGAGGAGCAGTTCTTC. Translating it yields CASSQDLGEEQFF. Supplemented by reference TRBV14 and TRBJ2-1, the full variable domain reads EAGVTQFPSHSVIEKGQTVTLRCDPISGHDNLYWYRRVMGKEIKFLLHFVKESKQDESGMPNNRFLAERTGGTYSTLKVQPAELEDSGVYFCASSQDLGEEQFFGPGTRLTVL.

V usage is TRBV5-4 and J usage is TRBJ2-1; 9 bases line up with TRBD2. Germline V CDR1 and CDR2: SGHNT, YYREEE (reference sequence). V was pared by 0 bases and J by 7 bases, with 5 bases of the junction left unmatched. There are 15 residues in the CDR3. The CDR3 DNA reads TGTGCCAGCAGCTTGGGATTAGCGGGAGAGAATGAGCAGTTCTTC. Residues: CASSLGLAGENEQFF.

This clone was counted once. This chain uses TRBV7-6 with TRBJ2-1; 14 positions agree with TRBD2. The J segment lost 10 bases and the V segment lost 4 bases, leaving 6 bases of the junction unmatched. Germline V gene lookup returns CDR1 SGHVS and CDR2 FNYEAQ. This CDR3 contains 15 residues. The CDR3 is CASSSGTSGSVEQFF. CDR3 sequence (DNA): TGTGCCAGCAGCTCCGGGACTAGCGGGAGTGTGGAGCAGTTCTTC. Combining the CDR3 with reference TRBV7-6 and TRBJ2-1 gives the whole variable domain GAGVSQSPRYKVTKRGQDVALRCDPISGHVSLYWYRQALGQGPEFLTYFNYEAQQDKSGLPNDRFSAERPEGSISTLTIQRTEQRDSAMYRCASSSGTSGSVEQFFGPGTRLTVL.

The V gene is TRBV27, the J gene TRBJ2-7, with 8 nucleotides matching TRBD1. The CDR3 sequence is 14 residues long. The germline V gene encodes CDR1 MNHEY and CDR2 SMNVEV (reference sequence). The V gene end was trimmed by 5 bases and the J gene end by 3 bases; junction bases not matched to a gene: 6. CDR3 DNA sequence: TGTGCCAGCAGTCACGGACAGGGATTCTACGAGCAGTACTTC. The encoded protein is CASSHGQGFYEQYF.

The rearrangement links TRBV9 to TRBJ2-5; 9 positions match TRBD2. The trim removed 4 bases at V and 5 bases at J, leaving 6 bases unmatched. Germline CDR1 reads SGDLS; CDR2 reads YYNGEE. CDR3 length: 14 amino acids. The CDR3 DNA sequence: TGTGCCAGCAGCCCGGGACTAGCTGGGGAGACCCAGTACTTC. Translation: CASSPGLAGETQYF. The variable domain in full, completed from reference TRBV9 and TRBJ2-5, reads DSGVTQTPKHLITATGQRVTLRCSPRSGDLSVYWYQQSLDQGLQFLIQYYNGEERAKGNILERFSAQQFPDLHSELNLSSLELGDSALYFCASSPGLAGETQYFGPGTRLLVL.

V is TRBV5-1 and J is TRBJ2-2; no definite D call. This CDR3 has 15 residues. V was trimmed by 7 bases and J by 0 bases, leaving 13 bases between them. Germline loops: CDR1 SGHRS, CDR2 YFSETQ. CDR3 sequence (DNA): TGCGCCAGCGGCATCTCCCCCTCGAACACCGGGGAGCTGTTTTTT. Its translation is CASGISPSNTGELFF.

A single count supports this clone. The chain employs TRBV4-2 and TRBJ1-3; 9 bases map to TRBD1. This CDR3 has 19 residues. CDR1 LGHNA and CDR2 YNFKEQ come from the germline V gene. V gave up 3 bases and J gave up 2 bases; unmatched junction bases: 14. CDR3 nucleotides: TGTGCCAGCAGCCAGGTACCGGGACAGGGCATCGGCACTGGAAACACCATATATTTT. Its translation: CASSQVPGQGIGTGNTIYF.

V usage is TRBV5-1 and J usage is TRBJ1-1, with D perhaps TRBD1 (5 bases). Trimming pared 0 bases from V and 8 bases from J, leaving 11 bases between. Looked up from germline, CDR1 is SGHRS and CDR2 is YFSETQ. This CDR3 has 13 amino acids. This CDR3 is CASSLGGAREAFF. Written as DNA, the CDR3 is TGCGCCAGCAGCTTGGGTGGGGCTAGAGAAGCTTTCTTT.

The chain joins TRBV7-3 to TRBJ2-2; 7 bases are shared with TRBD1. After removal of 6 bases from V and 9 bases from J, the junction contained 7 bases not matched to a gene. The CDR3 loop spans 13 amino acids. Germline assignment: CDR1 SGHTA and CDR2 FQGTGA. CDR3 in amino acids: CASRPTGARELFF. The CDR3 bases are TGTGCCAGCAGACCTACAGGGGCCCGGGAGCTGTTTTTT.

This clone was detected only a few times. This rearrangement joins TRBV6-1 to TRBJ1-4; D gene uncertain. V lost 6 bases, J lost 0 bases, and 8 bases lay in between. The CDR3 covers 14 residues. Germline V gene sequence: CDR1 MNHNS, CDR2 SASEGT. CDR3 protein: CASSYGATNEKLFF. CDR3 nucleotides: TGTGCCAGCAGCTATGGAGCAACTAATGAAAAACTGTTTTTT.

The V call is TRBV6-5, the J call TRBJ1-1; 7 bases map to TRBD1. V shed 7 bases, J shed 4 bases, and the junction held 9 bases outside the gene matches. The CDR3 spans 14 residues. CDR1 and CDR2 (germline): MNHEY, SVGAGI. In DNA form, the CDR3 reads TGTGCCAGCACCGCGACAGGGAAAGGCACTGAAGCTTTCTTT. This codes for CASTATGKGTEAFF.